This T cell receptor (beta chain) appears in the sequencing data of a study of blood T cell repertoires in COVID-19. CDR1 is SQVTM, CDR2 ANQGSEA, per germline. V lost 5 bases and J 4 bases, leaving 12 bases between the germline ends. The CDR3 has 13 amino acids. Only in-frame clones appear in the TCRdb table, and some are missing; sequencing was by immunoSEQ multiplex PCR. The sample holds around 170,000 clones; roughly 80% are singletons and the top ten take under 15%. In its sample, this clone was seen a few times. The chain links TRBV29-1 to TRBJ1-5; D is ambiguous. Sequences were obtained from PBMCs or T cells enriched from blood (not recorded which). This TCR was recovered from a man aged 55 to 70 who had been exposed to COVID-19. DNA of the CDR3: TGCAGCGTTCTTATCGGGGTAAATCAGCCCCAGCATTTT. Its translation is CSVLIGVNQPQHF. Using reference TRBV29-1 and TRBJ1-5 for the parts outside the CDR3, the full variable domain is SAVISQKPSRDICQRGTSLTIQCQVDSQVTMMFWYRQQPGQSLTLIATANQGSEATYESGFVIDKFPISRPNLTFSTLTVSNMSPEDSSIYLCSVLIGVNQPQHFGDGTRLSIL.